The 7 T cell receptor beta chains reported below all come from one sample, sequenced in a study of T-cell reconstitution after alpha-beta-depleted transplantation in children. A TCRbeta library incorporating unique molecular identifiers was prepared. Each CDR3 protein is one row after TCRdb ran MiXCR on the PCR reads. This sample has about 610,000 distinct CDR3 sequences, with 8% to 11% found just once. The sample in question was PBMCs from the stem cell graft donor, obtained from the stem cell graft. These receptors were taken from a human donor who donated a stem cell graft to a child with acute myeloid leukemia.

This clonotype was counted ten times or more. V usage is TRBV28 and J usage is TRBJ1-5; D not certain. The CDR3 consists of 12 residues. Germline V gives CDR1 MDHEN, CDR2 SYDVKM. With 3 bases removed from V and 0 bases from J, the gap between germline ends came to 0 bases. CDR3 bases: TGTGCCAGCAGTTTTAGCAATCAGCCCCAGCATTTT. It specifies CASSFSNQPQHF.

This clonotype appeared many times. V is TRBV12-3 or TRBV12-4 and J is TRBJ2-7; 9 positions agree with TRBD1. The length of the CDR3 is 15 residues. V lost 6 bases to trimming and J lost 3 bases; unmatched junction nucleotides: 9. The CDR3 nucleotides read TGTGCCAGCAGGGCCGGGACAGGGTATTACTACGAGCAGTACTTC. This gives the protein CASRAGTGYYYEQYF.

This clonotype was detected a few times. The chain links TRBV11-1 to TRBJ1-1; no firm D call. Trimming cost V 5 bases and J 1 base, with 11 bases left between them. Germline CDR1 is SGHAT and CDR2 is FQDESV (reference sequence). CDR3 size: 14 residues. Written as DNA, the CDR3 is TGTGCCAGCAGCCATCGTCGGGGGAACACTGAAGCTTTCTTT. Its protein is CASSHRRGNTEAFF.

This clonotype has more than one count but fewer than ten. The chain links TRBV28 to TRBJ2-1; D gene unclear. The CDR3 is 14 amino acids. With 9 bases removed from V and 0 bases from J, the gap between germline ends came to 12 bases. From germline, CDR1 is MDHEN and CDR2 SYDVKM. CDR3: CASTTGPSYNEQFF. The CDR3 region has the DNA TGTGCCAGTACCACCGGCCCCTCCTACAATGAGCAGTTCTTC.

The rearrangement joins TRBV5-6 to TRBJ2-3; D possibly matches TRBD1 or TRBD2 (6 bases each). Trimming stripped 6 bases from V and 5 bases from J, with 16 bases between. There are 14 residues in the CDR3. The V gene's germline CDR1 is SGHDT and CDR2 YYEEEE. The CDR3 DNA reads TGTGCCAGCATTGTACGGGGGCAACGAGATACGCAGTATTTT. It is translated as CASIVRGQRDTQYF.

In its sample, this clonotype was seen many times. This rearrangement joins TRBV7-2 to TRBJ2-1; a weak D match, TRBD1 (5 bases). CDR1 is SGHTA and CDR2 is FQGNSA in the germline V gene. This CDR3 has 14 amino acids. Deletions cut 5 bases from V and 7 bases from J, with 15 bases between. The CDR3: CASSVLPGANEQFF. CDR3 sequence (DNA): TGTGCCAGCAGCGTACTTCCTGGGGCAAATGAGCAGTTCTTC.

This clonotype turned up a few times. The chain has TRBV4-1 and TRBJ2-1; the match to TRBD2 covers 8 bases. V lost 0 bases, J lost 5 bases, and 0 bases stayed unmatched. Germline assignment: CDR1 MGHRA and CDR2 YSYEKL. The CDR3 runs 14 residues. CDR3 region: CASSQDSGNNEQFF. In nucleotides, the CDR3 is TGCGCCAGCAGCCAAGATAGCGGGAACAATGAGCAGTTCTTC.